This T cell receptor (beta chain) was captured by sequencing in a study of cytomegalovirus exposure and HLA in healthy donors. Study observations and caveats: A list of 150 to 200 TCR beta chains associated with cytomegalovirus was given.

This CDR3 comprises 18 residues. Looked up from germline, CDR1 is SEHNR and CDR2 is FQNEAQ (reference sequence). The trim removed 4 bases at V and 1 base at J, leaving 11 bases unmatched. As to this clone: Its specificity is unknown.

Some clones are missing from TCRdb's copy, which holds only in-frame ones; the method was immunoSEQ multiplex PCR. The table has 100,000 to 150,000 clones, approximately 88% seen once; the top ten hold 1.5% to 2%. The source of this sequence is a woman under 30 in good health and CMV-seronegative. J is TRBJ2-2 and V is TRBV7-9; 8 bases are a match to TRBD1. Material for sequencing was PBMCs. The CDR3 nucleotides are TGTGCCAGCAGCTCCCAACTGGGACAGGCCCTGAACACCGGGGAGCTGTTTTTT. This encodes CASSSQLGQALNTGELFF.